This TCR beta chain was sequenced for a study of Ad26.COV2.S vaccination and SARS-CoV-2 variants (dated by TCRdb to about 2021). Study-level background: Vaccine-arm donors came from COV1001, a multicentre, randomized, double-blind, placebo-controlled phase I-IIa trial of Ad26.COV2.S in healthy adults. Ad26.COV2.S was administered intramuscularly at a dose of 5x10^10 or 1x10^11 viral particles, either as one shot or as two shots given 56 days apart. Sequencing of the TCRbeta repertoire served to evaluate the specificity and breadth of SARS-CoV-2-reactive T cell receptors following Ad26.COV2.S vaccination. The TCR-sequenced set comprised about 30 samples: around 20 Ad26.COV2.S vaccine recipients, 5 placebo recipients and 8 SARS-CoV-2 convalescent individuals. Trial participants were randomized into five groups of five, in which low-dose or high-dose Ad26.COV2.S was given once or twice, or placebo was given on both occasions. Blinding of investigators to trial group allocation was maintained during experiments and outcome assessment.

TCRbeta CDR3 regions were sequenced with the immunoSEQ Assay. After extraction, genomic DNA underwent amplification by bias-controlled multiplex PCR, followed by high-throughput sequencing. Per the source publication's procedure: To quantify the absolute abundance of every unique TCRbeta CDR3 region, sequences were collapsed and filtered. Usable DNA was measured by amplifying reference genes present in all nucleated cells, and TCRbeta template counts were normalized to that usable DNA to estimate T cell fraction. Repertoire TCRs were annotated as SARS-CoV-2-specific by exact matching of V gene, CDR3 amino acid sequence and J gene to a known reactive TCR set. The reference SARS-CoV-2 TCR set was derived from MIRA and filtered for enrichment in COVID-19-positive ImmuneCODE repertoires, a step that removed public or cross-reactive TCRs. Using the MIRA antigens, annotated TCRs were further analysed by specific ORF or by position within an ORF. Breadth was defined as annotated unique rearrangements over total unique productive rearrangements; depth was the summed frequency of those rearrangements. TCR breadth was compared between groups using two-sided Wilcoxon rank-sum tests. Held by TCRdb, this immuneACCESS table contains in-frame sequences only and omits some clones. Under half of the omission traces to an unresolved V gene where checked; the cause of the rest is unknown. V and J calls and clone size come straight from that table; D and trimming were deduced from the DNA. For this sample there are about 420,000 clones; around nine tenths appear just once. The top ten clonotypes cover less than 4% of the sample.

The treatment or condition label, read with the paper, signifies: around 19 received Ad26.COV2.S at low or high dose, single or two shots; about 5 received placebo; per-sample allocation not given. For vaccine and placebo recipients, repertoires were sequenced using samples collected on day 63 after the first injection. Between 29 July and 7 August 2020, Cohort 1b enrolled 25 adults aged 18-55 years at one site in Boston, USA. Ad26.COV2.S was a replication-incompetent adenovirus type 26 vector that expressed a prefusion-stabilized SARS-CoV-2 spike protein derived from the original Wuhan strain. Based on the germline V gene, the CDR1 and CDR2 sequences are SGHTA and FQGNSA. V lost 5 bases and J lost 5 bases, and the count of bases not matched to a germline gene is 5. The CDR3 goes from the cysteine to the phenylalanine over 14 residues. This entry keeps only the CDR3 DNA: 42 bases, framed from base 1.

Points the paper makes about the study in general: After vaccination, spike-specific CD8+ and CD4+ T cell responses were reported to show substantial breadth. The authors noted that the TCR breadth and depth analyses may have underestimated total T cell responses. The study was not powered for comparison of responses between vaccine doses or regimens. Non-spike TCR breadth was comparable between vaccine and placebo recipients, consistent with the vaccine containing only spike. Higher spike-specific TCR breadth was observed in Ad26.COV2.S recipients than in placebo recipients (P = 0.0014).

A word on this clone: It has no known antigen specificity. One base away there is no much larger clone; base qualities are not given.

The chain is encoded by TRBV7-2 joined to TRBJ1-1; 10 central bases correspond to TRBD1. The sequencing here drew on peripheral blood, taken in a trial of Ad26.COV2.S vaccine versus placebo. This sequence was found in a person between 18 and 65 years old who received the Ad26.COV2.S COVID-19 vaccine or a placebo. The sequence in DNA is TGTGCCAGCAGCACCGGGACAGGGGTGACTGAAGCTTTCTTT. This codes for CASSTGTGVTEAFF.